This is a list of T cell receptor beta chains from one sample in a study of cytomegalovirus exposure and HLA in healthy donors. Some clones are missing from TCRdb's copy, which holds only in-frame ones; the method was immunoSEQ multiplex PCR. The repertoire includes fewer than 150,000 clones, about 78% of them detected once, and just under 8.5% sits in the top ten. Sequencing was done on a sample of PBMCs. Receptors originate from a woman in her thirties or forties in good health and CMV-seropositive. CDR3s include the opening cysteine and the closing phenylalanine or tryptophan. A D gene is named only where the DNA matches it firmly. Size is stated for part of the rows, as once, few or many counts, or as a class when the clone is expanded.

TGTGCCAGCAGTGATCAGGGTATCAATTCACCCCTCCACTTT CASSDQGINSPLHF - TRBJ1-6 TRBV2 -
TGTGCCAGCAGTGACAGGGGCGACACTGAAGCTTTCTTT CASSDRGDTEAFF - TRBJ1-1 TRBV25-1 -
TGTGCCAGCAGCTACGGGACAGCTACTGAAGCTTTCTTT CASSYGTATEAFF - TRBJ1-1 TRBV5-5 TRBD1
TGCGCCAGCGGGACCGGGACAGGGAATTCACCCCTCCACTTT CASGTGTGNSPLHF - TRBJ1-6 TRBV5-1 TRBD1
TGCAGTGCTAGCAGGGGACAGACCCAGTACTTC CSASRGQTQYF few TRBJ2-5 TRBV20-1 -
TGTGCCAGCAGCCCCGAGGCGGGTATTGGAGGGAGCTCCTACAATGAGCAGTTCTTC CASSPEAGIGGSSYNEQFF - TRBJ2-1 TRBV13 -
TGTGCCAGCAGTCCCGATCGCCAGGTCGCTTTGCAGCCCCAGCATTTT CASSPDRQVALQPQHF few TRBJ1-5 TRBV6-6 -
TGTGCCAGCAGCTCGTCCGGGACAGCGTTCTACGAGCAGTACTTC CASSSSGTAFYEQYF - TRBJ2-7 TRBV11-2 TRBD1
TGTGCCAGCAGTTACACAAGGGGGGCAGGGGGCGAGCAGTACTTC CASSYTRGAGGEQYF - TRBJ2-7 TRBV6-6 -
TGTGCCATCAGTGATACGACAGCTAACTATGGCTACACCTTC CAISDTTANYGYTF - TRBJ1-2 TRBV10-3 -
TGCGCCAGCAGCTTGTGGGGGGGCCTAACTCCGGCCTATGGCTACACCTTC CASSLWGGLTPAYGYTF - TRBJ1-2 TRBV5-1 -
TGTGCCAGCAGCCCCTATGTCGGGGAAAACATTCAGTACTTC CASSPYVGENIQYF - TRBJ2-4 TRBV4-2 -
TGCGCCAGCAGCCAAGATAGCGGGACAGGGTTCTACGAGCAGTACTTC CASSQDSGTGFYEQYF few TRBJ2-7 TRBV4-3 -
TGTGCCAGCACCTCGGCGGGAACCTACGAGCAGTACTTC CASTSAGTYEQYF - TRBJ2-7 TRBV6-1 -
TGTGCCAGCAGTCCGTCGAACAGGGGAAGGTCTGAAGCTTTCTTT CASSPSNRGRSEAFF - TRBJ1-1 TRBV6-5 TRBD1
TGTGCCAGTCTCGGAGGGGCTTTGGTTGGCTACACCTTC CASLGGALVGYTF - TRBJ1-2 TRBV6-1 -
TGTGCCAGCAGCACCCAACCGGGACAACTCTACAATGAGCAGTTCTTC CASSTQPGQLYNEQFF few TRBJ2-1 TRBV9 -
TGTGCCAGCTCACTCAACGGACAAGACAGGTCACCCCTCCACTTT CASSLNGQDRSPLHF - TRBJ1-6 TRBV18 -
TGTGCCAGCAGTGTGGCGGGAGGGGGCACAGATACGCAGTATTTT CASSVAGGGTDTQYF - TRBJ2-3 TRBV2 TRBD2
TGTGCCAGCAGCTTAGACGGGACAAGCAATCAGCCCCAGCATTTT CASSLDGTSNQPQHF - TRBJ1-5 TRBV7-8 -
TGTGCCAGCAGCTTAGCACAACACACTGAAGCTTTCTTT CASSLAQHTEAFF - TRBJ1-1 TRBV7-3 -
TGTGCCTGGAGCGGCCCAGGGGATCAGCCCCAGCATTTT CAWSGPGDQPQHF few TRBJ1-5 TRBV30 -
TGTGCCAGCTCACCACAGGGGGCGCGTAGCAATCAGCCCCAGCATTTT CASSPQGARSNQPQHF - TRBJ1-5 TRBV18 TRBD1
TGTGCCAGCAGCGTAGAGAGGGGGTACCAAGAGACCCAGTACTTC CASSVERGYQETQYF - TRBJ2-5 TRBV9 -
TGTGCCAGTATCGGGGTGAACACCGGGGAGCTGTTTTTT CASIGVNTGELFF - TRBJ2-2 TRBV19 -
TGTGCCAGCAGCATCAACAGGGGCCCCAATCAGCCCCAGCATTTT CASSINRGPNQPQHF - TRBJ1-5 TRBV27 TRBD1
TGTGCCAGCAGCCGGACAGGGGATACGCAGTATTTT CASSRTGDTQYF once TRBJ2-3 TRBV7-3 TRBD1